The clone carrying this T cell receptor (beta chain) was seen many times. Its antigen is as yet unknown. At one end the junction does not follow the germline gene, possibly because of a read error. CDR1 is SGHTA and CDR2 is FQGNSA in the germline V gene. The CDR3 length is 14 residues. These data are taken from a study of response to subunit inactivated influenza vaccine. TCRdb called the RT-PCR reads again in MiXCR, with one record for every CDR3 protein. The repertoire includes some 640,000 distinct CDR3 sequences, approximately 14% of them detected once, and less than 7% sits in the top ten. Whole-study results and caveats: Authors suggested each seasonal flu vaccination may recruit only limited numbers of new T cells.

The clonotype originates from a man in his fifties who received an inactivated influenza vaccine. The sample in question was PBMCs from blood, obtained approximately 15 days before vaccination. The V call is TRBV7-2, the J call TRBJ2-2; D uncertain. CDR3 bases: TGTGCCAGCAGTTTAGTTCCCTCAGCCGGGGAGCTGTTTTTT. Protein sequence: CASSLVPSAGELFF.